This T cell receptor (beta chain) appears in the sequencing data of a study of blood T cell repertoires in COVID-19. Study at large: The United States, Italy and Spain provided the acute and convalescent COVID-19 samples. From T cells, B-cell-depleted T cells, or PBMCs came the material, which was cDNA or gDNA.

Authors' processing steps: Reference gene primer amplification gave estimated nucleated cell counts. Using immunoSEQ multiplex PCR, the repertoire was profiled, and TCRdb retains in-frame clones only, with some absent. The V and J calls and clone size were taken over from that table, and D and trimming were inferred from the DNA. The sample contains 250,000 or so clones, roughly 90% of which appear only once. The CDR3 length is 13 residues. Germline loops: CDR1 MNHEY, CDR2 SVGAGI. The V and J ends lost 11 bases and 7 bases, in that order; junction bases with no gene match: 13. The sample comprised peripheral blood. V and J are TRBV6-5 and TRBJ1-2; 7 nucleotides line up with TRBD1. This clonotype was obtained from a woman younger than 45 with active or convalescent COVID-19. The CDR3 DNA reads TGTGCCTTAAAACCGGCAGGGGGAGTTGGCTACACCTTC. The encoded protein is CALKPAGGVGYTF.